A selection of T cell receptor beta chains follows, all from one sample in a study of type 1 regulatory T cells. TCRdb called the reads again in MiXCR, with one record for every CDR3 protein. The sample carries a few thousand distinct CDR3 sequences, roughly a quarter recorded once. These receptors' targets are unknown. Sequencing input: cultured T cells, either the whole culture or a sorted T cell fraction (not recorded which). Receptors were obtained from a human donor in good health. The conserved cysteine and the conserved F or W are not part of the CDR3 here. Each record gives: V gene, J gene, CDR3 length, CDR3 protein.

TRBV5-1	TRBJ2-7	12	ASRREGQSYEQY
TRBV6-1	TRBJ2-7	12	ASSELPGAYEQY
TRBV6-1	TRBJ1-4	13	ASSPWGSTNEKLF
TRBV7-3	TRBJ2-7	13	ASSISGGSSYEQY
TRBV20-1	TRBJ2-3	13	SAREGGTTTDTQY
TRBV19	TRBJ2-1	12	ASSGGGSVNEQF
TRBV7-9	TRBJ1-3	12	ASSFSVSGNTIY
TRBV20-1	TRBJ2-3	14	SARTTGTSMRDTQY
TRBV20-1	TRBJ2-1	17	SARDMVAGGESSYNEQF
TRBV5-4	TRBJ2-1	11	ASSLVGGFAWG
TRBV27	TRBJ1-5	12	ASSLEASNQPQH
TRBV20-1	TRBJ2-5	11	SAIDPFQETQY
TRBV24-1	TRBJ2-6	13	ATSAPARGANVLT
TRBV6-5	TRBJ1-1	11	ASSSRGHTEAF
TRBV3-1	TRBJ1-1	9	ASRGQNEAF
TRBV20-1	TRBJ2-3	9	SAIELRPLY
TRBV5-1	TRBJ1-2	10	ASSFDRAGYT
TRBV20-1	TRBJ2-2	12	SARGTVRTGELF